These 24 T cell receptor beta chains were sequenced from one sample in a study of T cells in Graves' hyperthyroidism and ophthalmopathy. It was RNA transcripts that yielded the amplified TCR beta CDR3 regions. HTBI primers were used for first-round RT-PCR of the TCR CDR3. TCRdb re-called the multiplex PCR reads through MiXCR, storing one row per CDR3 protein. The sample includes hundreds of thousands of distinct CDR3 sequences, approximately 16% of them seen just once. Sequenced input: blood. The receptors here all came from a woman in her late teens or twenties with Graves' ophthalmopathy.

This clonotype showed up many times. V usage is TRBV2 and J usage is TRBJ1-5; TRBD1 matches at 7 bases. CDR1 and CDR2 (germline): SNHLY, FYNNEI. The CDR3 totals 13 residues. V shed 6 bases, J shed 4 bases, and the junction held 3 bases outside the gene matches. CDR3: CASSKTGNQPQHF. The DNA for the CDR3 is TGTGCCAGCAGCAAGACAGGGAATCAGCCCCAGCATTTT.

The V and J genes are TRBV19 and TRBJ2-7, with D perhaps TRBD2 (7 bases). The V and J ends lost 3 bases and 6 bases respectively, with 15 bases between them. Germline lookup yields CDR1 LNHDA and CDR2 SQIVND (reference sequence). CDR3 size: 14 residues. The CDR3 loop reads CASSIGGGFGEQYF. The CDR3 DNA is TGTGCCAGTAGTATTGGGGGGGGCTTCGGCGAGCAGTACTTC.

This clonotype was counted many times. The chain has TRBV5-5 and TRBJ1-2; D is uncertain. V shed 1 base and J shed 7 bases, with 17 bases lying between them. The germline V gene has CDR1 SGHKS and CDR2 YYEKEE (reference sequence). CDR3 length: 15 amino acids. CDR3 loop: CASSLPGSWVGGYTF. The CDR3 region has the DNA TGTGCCAGCAGCTTGCCAGGCAGCTGGGTAGGTGGCTACACCTTC.

The sample holds many counts of this clonotype. The V call is TRBV12-3 or TRBV12-4, the J call TRBJ1-1; no reliable D call. Trimming stripped 0 bases from V and 2 bases from J, with 4 bases between. The CDR3 spans 13 residues. The CDR3 DNA is TGTGCCAGCAGTTTAGCCACTAACACTGAAGCTTTCTTT. As protein: CASSLATNTEAFF.

This clonotype was seen repeatedly, ten times or more. The chain combines TRBV7-2 with TRBJ1-5; D remains ambiguous. The length of the CDR3 is 16 residues. Germline-derived CDR1 and CDR2 are SGHTA and FQGNSA. V gave up 3 bases and J gave up 2 bases, with 14 bases separating them. CDR3 residues: CASSFGRGIGNQPQHF. The CDR3 DNA follows: TGTGCCAGCAGCTTCGGCCGGGGTATTGGCAATCAGCCCCAGCATTTT.

This clonotype was seen repeatedly, ten times or more. The J gene is TRBJ2-3, the V gene TRBV6-1; D is unclear. The germline V gene encodes CDR1 MNHNS and CDR2 SASEGT. Trimming pared 1 base from V and 0 bases from J, leaving 11 bases between. The CDR3 loop spans 16 amino acids. CDR3 in DNA: TGTGCCAGCAGTGAAGTCAGGTTTGCTAGCACAGATACGCAGTATTTT. It codes for CASSEVRFASTDTQYF.

This clonotype turned up a few times. The chain links TRBV5-1 to TRBJ2-5; TRBD1 matches 9 bases. V lost 4 bases, J lost 5 bases, and 9 bases stayed unmatched. This CDR3 has 15 residues. CDR1 and CDR2 from the germline V gene are SGHRS and YFSETQ. The CDR3 coding sequence is TGCGCCAGCAGCCTTGGGACAGGGTTCCGGGAGACCCAGTACTTC. Amino acid sequence: CASSLGTGFRETQYF.

The table lists this clonotype with many counts. V is TRBV10-3 and J is TRBJ2-5; possible D gene TRBD2, 6 bases. The CDR3 is made up of 15 amino acids. The V end was cut by 7 bases, the J end by 3 bases, with 18 bases between. CDR1 is ENHRY and CDR2 is SYGVKD in the germline V gene. CDR3 coding DNA: TGTGCCATCAAAATGGGGGGAGCCACCAAAGAGACCCAGTACTTC. Its protein is CAIKMGGATKETQYF.

This clonotype showed up many times. The chain combines TRBV3-1 with TRBJ2-7; 9 bases are a match to TRBD2. Per germline, CDR1 LGHDT and CDR2 YNNKEL (reference sequence). This CDR3 is 15 amino acids long. J gave up 4 bases and V 1 base, and 5 bases lay outside the gene matches. CDR3 amino acids: CASSQVGTSSYEQYF. As DNA, the CDR3 is TGTGCCAGCAGCCAAGTAGGGACTAGCAGTTACGAGCAGTACTTC.

This clonotype has more than one count but fewer than ten. The J gene is TRBJ2-2, the V gene TRBV19; D remains ambiguous. The CDR3 has 16 residues. V gave up 7 bases and J gave up 0 bases, with 15 bases separating them. Per germline, CDR1 LNHDA and CDR2 SQIVND (reference sequence). The CDR3 coding sequence is TGTGCCAGTACCCCTAGGGCACACGCGAACACCGGGGAGCTGTTTTTT. Its protein product is CASTPRAHANTGELFF.

This clonotype showed up many times. The chain couples TRBV7-9 to TRBJ1-1; no clear D. Germline V gene sequence: CDR1 SEHNR, CDR2 FQNEAQ (reference sequence). Trimming pared 3 bases from V and 6 bases from J, leaving 5 bases between. CDR3 length: 11 amino acids. This CDR3 reads CASSFNPEAFF. The CDR3 DNA sequence: TGTGCCAGCAGCTTCAACCCTGAAGCTTTCTTT. Full variable domain (missing parts from reference TRBV7-9 and TRBJ1-1): DTGVSQNPRHKITKRGQNVTFRCDPISEHNRLYWYRQTLGQGPEFLTYFQNEAQLEKSRLLSDRFSAERPKGSFSTLEIQRTEQGDSAMYLCASSFNPEAFFGQGTRLTVV.

This clonotype came up many times. The chain uses TRBV6-1 and TRBJ1-1; the match to TRBD1 covers 7 bases. Trimming removed 4 bases from V and 1 base from J; junction bases left unmatched: 6. Germline CDR1 and CDR2: MNHNS and SASEGT. CDR3 length equals 15 residues. The CDR3 loop is CASSAPGQKNTEAFF. The DNA for the CDR3 is TGTGCCAGCAGTGCGCCGGGACAGAAGAACACTGAAGCTTTCTTT.

This clonotype was observed many times. V usage is TRBV20-1 and J usage is TRBJ2-1; D possibly corresponds to TRBD2 (6 bases). Germline V CDR1 and CDR2: DFQATT, SNEGSKA (reference sequence). Trimming shortened V by 3 bases and J by 1 base, and 28 bases separated the two germline ends. CDR3 length equals 20 residues. CDR3 protein: CSASQGLSTGGTLSYNEQFF. The CDR3 bases are TGCAGTGCTAGCCAGGGTCTATCTACCGGCGGGACCTTGTCCTACAATGAGCAGTTCTTC.

The CDR3 nucleotides are TGTGCCAGCAGACCTGGGACAGGGGGCAAGAGGTACGAGCAGTACTTC. Protein sequence: CASRPGTGGKRYEQYF. The V and J genes are TRBV6-2 or TRBV6-3 and TRBJ2-7; TRBD1 matches at 12 bases. Germline lookup yields CDR1 MNHEY and CDR2 SVGEGT. V trimming: 6 bases; J trimming: 4 bases; junction bases outside the gene matches: 10. This CDR3 region has 16 residues.

This clonotype was recorded at least ten times. This rearrangement joins TRBV2 to TRBJ2-1; 7 nucleotides align to TRBD2. The germline V gene has CDR1 SNHLY and CDR2 FYNNEI. The J segment lost 2 bases and the V segment lost 8 bases, leaving 9 bases of the junction unmatched. This CDR3 region has 15 residues. The CDR3 coding sequence is TGTGCCAGCCGCGAATGGGACTACACCTACAATGAGCAGTTCTTC. It specifies CASREWDYTYNEQFF.

CDR3 region: CASSSLGTGGAGQPQHF. DNA of the CDR3: TGTGCCAGCAGTTCTCTCGGGACAGGGGGCGCGGGTCAGCCCCAGCATTTT. V is TRBV28 and J is TRBJ1-5, with 12 bases matching TRBD1. V shed 4 bases and J 6 bases; nucleotides not matched to a gene: 10. CDR3 size: 17 residues. The V gene's germline CDR1 is MDHEN and CDR2 SYDVKM.

In this sample, this clonotype turned up many times. The rearrangement uses TRBV20-1 and TRBJ2-7, with D possibly being TRBD2 (5 bases). Germline V gives CDR1 DFQATT, CDR2 SNEGSKA (reference sequence). The CDR3 loop spans 16 amino acids. V lost 0 bases and J 3 bases, leaving 18 bases between the germline ends. DNA for the CDR3: TGCAGTGCTAGAGATCGGGGTCGGCAAATCTACTACGAGCAGTACTTC. Translated, it gives CSARDRGRQIYYEQYF.

There are many counts of this clonotype. The chain couples TRBV7-8 to TRBJ2-2; 11 bases are shared with TRBD1. Germline CDR1 is SGHVS and CDR2 is FQNEAQ. This CDR3 is 17 amino acids long. The V segment lost 1 base and the J segment 6 bases; nucleotides outside the gene matches: 7. The CDR3 reads CASSLGWTGGESGELFF. CDR3 DNA sequence: TGTGCCAGCAGCTTAGGGTGGACAGGGGGCGAATCCGGGGAGCTGTTTTTT.

This clonotype was recorded many times. This chain joins TRBV18 and TRBJ2-5; 7 positions agree with TRBD1. The V gene end was trimmed by 5 bases and the J gene end by 2 bases; junction bases not matched to a gene: 2. Germline CDR1 KGHSH, CDR2 LQKENI. The length of the CDR3 is 13 residues. CDR3 loop: CASSSGQQETQYF. The CDR3, as DNA: TGTGCCAGCTCATCGGGACAGCAAGAGACCCAGTACTTC.

The table lists this clonotype with many counts. The V call is TRBV3-1, the J call TRBJ2-1; 12 bases are shared with TRBD2. CDR1 and CDR2 (germline): LGHDT, YNNKEL (reference sequence). The V and J ends lost 4 bases and 10 bases, in that order; junction bases with no gene match: 5. The CDR3 runs to 14 residues. CDR3 sequence reads: CASSLGLAGGEQFF. CDR3 nucleotides: TGTGCCAGCAGCCTGGGACTAGCGGGTGGCGAGCAGTTCTTC.

The rearrangement joins TRBV19 to TRBJ2-1; D is uncertain. This CDR3 contains 12 residues. The germline CDR1 and CDR2 sequences are LNHDA and SQIVND (reference sequence). The ends were cut back, 3 bases at V and 10 bases at J, with 10 bases in the middle. CDR3 bases: TGTGCCAGTAGTATTCTCGGGTCGGAGCAGTTCTTC. Its translation is CASSILGSEQFF.

The V and J genes are TRBV7-9 and TRBJ2-7; 7 positions match TRBD1. The CDR3 totals 16 residues. Germline V gives CDR1 SEHNR, CDR2 FQNEAQ (reference sequence). After removal of 6 bases from V and 5 bases from J, the junction contained 16 bases not matched to a gene. CDR3 bases: TGTGCCAGCAGTCCCGGGACAGTAGTTCTTGTAGACGAGCAGTACTTC. Its translation: CASSPGTVVLVDEQYF.

This clonotype was counted ten times or more. At one end the junction does not follow the germline gene, possibly because of a read error. The rearrangement links TRBV19 to TRBJ1-1; unclear D gene. This CDR3 has 15 residues. CDR1 is LNHDA, CDR2 SQIVND, per germline (reference sequence). CDR3 amino acids: CASRTLLNLNAEAFF. The CDR3 DNA reads TGTGCCAGTAGAACGTTACTGAATCTGAACGCTGAAGCTTTCTTT.

This chain connects TRBV20-1 to TRBJ1-6; D unresolved. Trimming removed 3 bases at V and 10 bases at J, with 13 bases between. This CDR3 has 13 residues. Germline values: CDR1 DFQATT, CDR2 SNEGSKA (reference sequence). Here the CDR3 reads CSASDGPGSPLHF. CDR3 in DNA: TGCAGTGCTAGTGACGGTCCCGGGTCACCCCTCCACTTT.